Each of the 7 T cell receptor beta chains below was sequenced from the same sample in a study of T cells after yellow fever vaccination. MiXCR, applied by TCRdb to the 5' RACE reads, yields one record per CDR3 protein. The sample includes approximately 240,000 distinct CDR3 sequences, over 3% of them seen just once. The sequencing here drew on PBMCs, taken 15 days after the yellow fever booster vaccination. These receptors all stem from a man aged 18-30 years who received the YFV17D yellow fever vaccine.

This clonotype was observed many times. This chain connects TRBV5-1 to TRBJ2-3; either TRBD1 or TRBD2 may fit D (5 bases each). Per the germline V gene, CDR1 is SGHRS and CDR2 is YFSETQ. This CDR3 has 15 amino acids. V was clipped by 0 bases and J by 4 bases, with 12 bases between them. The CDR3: CASSLGGDRADTQYF. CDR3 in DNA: TGCGCCAGCAGCTTGGGGGGAGACAGAGCAGATACGCAGTATTTT.

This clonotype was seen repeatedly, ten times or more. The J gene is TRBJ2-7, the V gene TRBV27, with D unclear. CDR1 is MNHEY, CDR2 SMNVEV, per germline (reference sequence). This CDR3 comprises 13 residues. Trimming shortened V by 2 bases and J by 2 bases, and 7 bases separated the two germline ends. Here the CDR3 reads CASSLGQTYEQYV. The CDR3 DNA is TGTGCCAGCAGTTTAGGCCAGACCTACGAGCAGTACGTC.

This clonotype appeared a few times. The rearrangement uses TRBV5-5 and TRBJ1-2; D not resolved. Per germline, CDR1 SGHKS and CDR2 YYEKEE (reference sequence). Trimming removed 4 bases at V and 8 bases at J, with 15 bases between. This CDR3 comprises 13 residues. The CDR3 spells CASSPGPGWGYTF. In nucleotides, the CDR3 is TGTGCCAGCAGCCCCGGACCTGGCTGGGGCTACACCTTC.

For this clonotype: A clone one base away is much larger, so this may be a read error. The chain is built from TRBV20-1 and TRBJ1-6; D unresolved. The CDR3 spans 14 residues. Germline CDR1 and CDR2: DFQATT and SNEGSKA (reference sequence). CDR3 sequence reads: CSARESSYNSPIHF. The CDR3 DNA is TGCAGTGCTAGAGAGAGCTCCTATAATTCACCCATCCACTTT.

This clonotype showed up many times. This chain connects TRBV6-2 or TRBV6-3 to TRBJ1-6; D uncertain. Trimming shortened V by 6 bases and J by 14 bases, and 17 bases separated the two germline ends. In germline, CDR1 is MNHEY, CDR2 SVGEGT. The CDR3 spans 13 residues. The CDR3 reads CASSPGRARTLHF. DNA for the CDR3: TGTGCCAGCAGCCCCGGTAGGGCAAGAACCCTCCACTTT.

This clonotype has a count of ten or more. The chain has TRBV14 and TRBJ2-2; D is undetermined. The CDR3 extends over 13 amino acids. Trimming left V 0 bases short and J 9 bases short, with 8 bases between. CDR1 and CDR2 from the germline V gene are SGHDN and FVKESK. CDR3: CASSQDLARELFF. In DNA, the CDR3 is TGTGCCAGCAGCCAAGATCTCGCCCGGGAGCTGTTTTTT.

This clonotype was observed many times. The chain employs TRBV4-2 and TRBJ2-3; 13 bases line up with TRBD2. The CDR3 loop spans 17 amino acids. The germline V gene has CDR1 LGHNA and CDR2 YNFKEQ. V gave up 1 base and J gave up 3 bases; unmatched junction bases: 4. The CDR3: CASSQATSGGATDTQYF. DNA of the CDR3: TGTGCCAGCAGCCAAGCTACTAGCGGGGGGGCGACAGATACGCAGTATTTT.